This T cell receptor beta chain emerged from a study of T cells in Graves' hyperthyroidism and ophthalmopathy. Study conclusions and caveats: In blood, most of the thyroid clonotypes expanded above 0.001 were also present. The model anticipated ophthalmopathy a median around 6 months pre-onset.

Each diagnosis drew on symptoms, thyroxine, TRAb, thyroid ultrasound and orbital computed tomography findings. This clonotype was observed a handful of times. Its specificity is unknown. Template material for amplifying TCR beta CDR3 regions consisted of RNA transcripts. The TCR CDR3 first-round RT-PCR relied on the HTBI primer set. Via MiXCR, TCRdb re-called the multiplex PCR reads, giving one row per CDR3 protein. The sample lists nearly 600,000 distinct CDR3 sequences, roughly 14% seen once, with 5.5% to 7.5% in the top ten. The CDR3 runs to 16 residues. The germline V gene has CDR1 KGHDR and CDR2 SFDVKD. The trim removed 9 bases at V and 2 bases at J, leaving 7 bases unmatched.

Specimen: blood. The genes are TRBV24-1 and TRBJ2-6; 9 bases align to TRBD1. This TCR came from a woman in her twenties or thirties with Graves' hyperthyroidism that later progressed to Graves' ophthalmopathy. The CDR3 nucleotides are TGTGCCACCCAGGACAGGGGAGCTGCTGGGGCCAACGTCCTGACTTTC. It is translated as CATQDRGAAGANVLTF.